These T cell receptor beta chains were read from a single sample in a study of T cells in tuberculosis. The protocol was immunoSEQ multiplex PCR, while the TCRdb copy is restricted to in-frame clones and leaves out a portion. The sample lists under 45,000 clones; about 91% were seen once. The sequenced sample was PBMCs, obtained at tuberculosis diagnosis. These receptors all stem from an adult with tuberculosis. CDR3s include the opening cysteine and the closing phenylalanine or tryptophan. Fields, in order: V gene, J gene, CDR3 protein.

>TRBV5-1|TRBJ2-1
CASSRTGGGHYNEQFF
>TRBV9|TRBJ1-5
CASSVTGGSNQPQHF
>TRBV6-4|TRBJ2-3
CASSDSPAGGTDTQYF
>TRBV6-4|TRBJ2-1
CASSDSAGGYNEQFF
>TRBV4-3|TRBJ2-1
CASSHLAGGYNEQFF
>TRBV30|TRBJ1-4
CAWSTDRGHEKLFF
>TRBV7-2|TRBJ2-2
CASSSWEQRGRGGELFF
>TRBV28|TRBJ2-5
CASNPISGGRETQYF
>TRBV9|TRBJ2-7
CASSPGTNDYEQYF
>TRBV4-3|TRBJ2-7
CASSIDTSITYEQYF
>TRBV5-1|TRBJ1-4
CASSLARDRQNEKLFF
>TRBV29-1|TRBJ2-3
CSVGQGVSTDTQYF
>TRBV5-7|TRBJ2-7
CASSLGQSYEQYF
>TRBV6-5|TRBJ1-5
CASRDTGGGQPQHF
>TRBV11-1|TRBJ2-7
CASSPGQPYEQYF
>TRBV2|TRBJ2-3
CASSPQGQTDTQYF
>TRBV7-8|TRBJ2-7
CASSASTYEQYF
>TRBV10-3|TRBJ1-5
CAISTGPQGVRAQHF
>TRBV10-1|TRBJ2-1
CASSARGRKNEQFF
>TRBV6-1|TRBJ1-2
CASEIRGDHYGYTF
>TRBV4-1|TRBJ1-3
CASSQVVESSGNTIYF
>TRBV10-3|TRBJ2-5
CAISEGLAGIQETQYF
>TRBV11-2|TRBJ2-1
CASSSLPTGAGDEQFF
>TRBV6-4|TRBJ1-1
CASSDSGNTEAFF
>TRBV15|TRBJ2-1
CATSKDQGSYNEQFF
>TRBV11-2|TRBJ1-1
CASSFYPGQSEAFF
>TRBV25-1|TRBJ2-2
CASSSTNTGELFF
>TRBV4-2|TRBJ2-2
CASSQPRRGASGGHSNTGELFF
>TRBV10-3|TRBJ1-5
CAISSNSGGGVVNQPQHF
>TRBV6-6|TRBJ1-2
CASSYRSETGYGYTF
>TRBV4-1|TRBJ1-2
CASSPSPPDRGSNYGYTF
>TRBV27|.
CASSSILRGSYEQYF
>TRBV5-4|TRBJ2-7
CASTDRESSYEQYF
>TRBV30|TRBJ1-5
CAWSVTGFQPQHF
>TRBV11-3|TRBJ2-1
CASSPGTGEFNEQFF
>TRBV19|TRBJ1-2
CASSFPGGYGYTF
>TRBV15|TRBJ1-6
CATSWDRNSPLHF
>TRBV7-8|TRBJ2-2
CASSQPGHSNTGELFF
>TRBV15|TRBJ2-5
CATGLEAQYF
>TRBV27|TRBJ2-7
CASSFYGQGYEQYF
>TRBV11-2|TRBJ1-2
CASSPANKTGRYGYTF
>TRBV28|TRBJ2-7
CASSLFGGQGFVEQYF